This entry lists 30 T cell receptor beta chains sequenced from one sample in a study of T cell responses to AZD1222 COVID-19 vaccine. Here immunoSEQ multiplex PCR was the method, and the copy in TCRdb shows in-frame clones only, minus some. The profile shows 95,000 to 150,000 clones, 70% to 90% of them singletons. Specimen: peripheral blood, collected on day 0 of AZD1222 vaccination. The receptors stem from an adult in good health.

This clone was picked up one time. V is TRBV13 and J is TRBJ1-1; TRBD1 agrees at 8 bases. The germline V gene encodes CDR1 PRHDT and CDR2 FYEKMQ (reference sequence). V shed 4 bases, J shed 7 bases, and the junction held 17 bases outside the gene matches. The CDR3 is made up of 17 amino acids. This CDR3 reads CASSSHVRDRLSVEAFF. CDR3 nucleotide sequence: TGTGCCAGCAGCTCGCATGTCCGGGACAGGCTTTCCGTTGAAGCTTTCTTT.

Turning to this clone: Other DNA sequences in this specimen translate into the identical CDR3. The rearrangement links TRBV19 to TRBJ1-2; a weak D match, TRBD1 (5 bases). The V end was cut by 7 bases, the J end by 4 bases, with 16 bases between. The CDR3 has 14 residues. Germline CDR1 LNHDA, CDR2 SQIVND (reference sequence). Here the CDR3 reads CASNRGSFGYGYTF. CDR3 in DNA: TGTGCCAGTAACCGGGGGTCATTTGGCTATGGCTACACCTTC.

This clone was observed a single time. CDR3 in amino acids: CASSPSHGNTEAFF. Here the CDR3 DNA reads TGCGCCAGCAGCCCATCTCACGGGAACACTGAAGCTTTCTTT. The chain employs TRBV4-1 and TRBJ1-1; no firm D call. The germline V gene encodes CDR1 MGHRA and CDR2 YSYEKL. V shed 4 bases and J shed 1 base, with 10 bases lying between them. The CDR3 loop spans 14 amino acids.

The chain has TRBV3-1 (or the pseudogene TRBV3-2) and TRBJ1-2; 8 nucleotides align to TRBD1. Germline CDR1 and CDR2: LGHDT and YNNKEL (reference sequence). CDR3 length equals 13 residues. The trim removed 4 bases at V and 13 bases at J, leaving 11 bases unmatched. CDR3 protein: CASSLGTGRSGTF. The CDR3 bases are TGTGCCAGCAGCCTGGGGACAGGTCGTTCGGGCACCTTC.

The chain joins TRBV2 to TRBJ2-7, with 7 positions matching TRBD1. This CDR3 contains 14 residues. V trimming: 6 bases; J trimming: 9 bases; junction bases outside the gene matches: 14. The V gene's germline CDR1 is SNHLY and CDR2 FYNNEI. CDR3 loop: CASSPGQRVFGQYF. Written as DNA, the CDR3 is TGTGCCAGCAGCCCGGGACAGAGAGTGTTCGGGCAGTACTTC.

V usage is TRBV6-2 or TRBV6-3 and J usage is TRBJ1-2, with no clear D. This CDR3 has 12 residues. V gave up 3 bases and J gave up 2 bases, with 4 bases separating them. Germline V gives CDR1 MNHEY, CDR2 SVGEGT. CDR3 nucleotides: TGTGCCAGCAGTTATCGCAACTATGGCTACACCTTC. Amino acid sequence: CASSYRNYGYTF.

This clone was recorded a few times. The genes are TRBV6-5 and TRBJ1-4, with D perhaps TRBD1 (5 bases). The germline V gene encodes CDR1 MNHEY and CDR2 SVGAGI. The V end lost 4 bases, the J end lost 5 bases, and 11 bases lay between the germline ends. This CDR3 is 14 amino acids long. The CDR3 DNA reads TGTGCCAGCAGTTCTGGCAGGGTGAATGAAAAACTGTTTTTT. Protein: CASSSGRVNEKLFF.

This clone occurred once. The chain is built from TRBV7-8 and TRBJ2-5; TRBD2 might be the D (6 bases). There are 11 residues in the CDR3. CDR1 SGHVS and CDR2 FQNEAQ come from the germline V gene. The V end lost 8 bases, the J end lost 4 bases, and 8 bases lay between the germline ends. The CDR3 protein is CASWGVETQYF. For the CDR3, the DNA is TGTGCCAGCTGGGGGGTAGAGACCCAGTACTTC.

This clone was seen just once. The J gene is TRBJ1-6, the V gene TRBV5-1, with D tentatively TRBD1 (5 bases). The V end lost 1 base, the J end lost 2 bases, and 10 bases lay between the germline ends. CDR1 and CDR2 (germline): SGHRS, YFSETQ. The CDR3 has 16 amino acids. CDR3 region: CASSLFWGAYNSPLHF. The CDR3 coding sequence is TGCGCCAGCAGCTTGTTCTGGGGGGCCTATAATTCACCCCTCCACTTT.

V is TRBV7-9 and J is TRBJ1-1; D gene uncertain. The germline V gene encodes CDR1 SEHNR and CDR2 FQNEAQ (reference sequence). The CDR3 sequence is 14 residues long. The V end was cut by 2 bases, the J end by 4 bases, with 11 bases between. Here the CDR3 reads CASSLSLGPTEAFF. The CDR3 DNA reads as TGTGCCAGCAGCTTAAGCCTAGGGCCCACTGAAGCTTTCTTT.

The chain combines TRBV7-3 with TRBJ2-7; possible D gene TRBD2, 5 bases. Trimming cost V 5 bases and J 9 bases, with 17 bases left between them. The germline V gene has CDR1 SGHTA and CDR2 FQGTGA. The CDR3 contains 13 residues. CDR3 residues: CASSTNAGTGQYF. CDR3 nucleotide sequence: TGTGCCAGCAGCACCAACGCGGGCACCGGGCAGTACTTC.

The chain joins TRBV5-6 to TRBJ2-7; TRBD1 is a possible D gene (5 bases). This CDR3 contains 15 residues. With 0 bases removed from V and 1 base from J, the gap between germline ends came to 11 bases. The germline gives CDR1 SGHDT, CDR2 YYEEEE. CDR3 sequence (DNA): TGTGCCAGCAGCTTGGGGCAGGGAAATTCCTACGAGCAGTACTTC. Encoded protein: CASSLGQGNSYEQYF.

The chain joins TRBV5-1 to TRBJ1-1, with D perhaps TRBD1 (5 bases). The V end lost 1 base, the J end lost 2 bases, and 12 bases lay between the germline ends. Looked up from germline, CDR1 is SGHRS and CDR2 is YFSETQ. CDR3 length equals 15 residues. DNA of the CDR3: TGCGCCAGCAGCTTGAATACAGGAGTTAACACTGAAGCTTTCTTT. It yields the protein CASSLNTGVNTEAFF. Full variable domain (rest looked up from reference TRBV5-1 and TRBJ1-1): KAGVTQTPRYLIKTRGQQVTLSCSPISGHRSVSWYQQTPGQGLQFLFEYFSETQRNKGNFPGRFSGRQFSNSRSEMNVSTLELGDSALYLCASSLNTGVNTEAFFGQGTRLTVV.

This clone was seen a single time. The rearrangement uses TRBV7-9 and TRBJ2-1, with D tentatively TRBD1 or TRBD2 (5 bases each). With 5 bases removed from V and 2 bases from J, the gap between germline ends came to 13 bases. The CDR3 is 15 residues long. From germline, CDR1 is SEHNR and CDR2 FQNEAQ (reference sequence). The CDR3 loop is CASSPGTVTYNEQFF. The CDR3 nucleotides read TGTGCCAGCAGCCCAGGGACGGTCACCTACAATGAGCAGTTCTTC. The variable domain in full, completed from reference TRBV7-9 and TRBJ2-1, reads DTGVSQNPRHKITKRGQNVTFRCDPISEHNRLYWYRQTLGQGPEFLTYFQNEAQLEKSRLLSDRFSAERPKGSFSTLEIQRTEQGDSAMYLCASSPGTVTYNEQFFGPGTRLTVL.

The V call is TRBV9, the J call TRBJ2-1, with 11 bases aligning to TRBD2. The germline CDR1 and CDR2 sequences are SGDLS and YYNGEE. V lost 5 bases to trimming and J lost 5 bases; unmatched junction nucleotides: 6. CDR3 length: 15 residues. This CDR3 is CASRSSGGPNNEQFF. CDR3 nucleotide sequence: TGTGCCAGCAGATCTAGCGGGGGGCCTAACAATGAGCAGTTCTTC.

Remarks on this clone: The same CDR3 arises from other DNA sequences in this sample as well. The rearrangement uses TRBV4-3 and TRBJ1-5; D not resolved. Trimming took off 0 bases at V and 7 bases at J, with 13 bases between the two ends. CDR1 LGHNA and CDR2 YSLEER come from the germline V gene. This CDR3 comprises 15 residues. CDR3 sequence (DNA): TGCGCCAGCAGCCAAGAGTGGGGAGGCGGCCAGCCCCAGCATTTT. Its translation is CASSQEWGGGQPQHF.

This sequence joins TRBV27 and TRBJ1-6, with 7 bases matching TRBD1. V shed 2 bases, J shed 8 bases, and the junction held 12 bases outside the gene matches. The CDR3 spans 17 residues. In germline, CDR1 is MNHEY, CDR2 SMNVEV (reference sequence). The CDR3 sequence: CASSLPRSRDSYSPLHF. DNA for the CDR3: TGTGCCAGCAGTTTACCGCGGTCACGGGACAGCTATTCACCCCTCCACTTT.

The rearrangement joins TRBV2 to TRBJ1-4; D uncertain. The CDR3 has 14 residues. V lost 3 bases and J lost 8, with 13 bases in between. In germline, CDR1 is SNHLY, CDR2 FYNNEI. CDR3: CASSERRVGEKLFF. The CDR3 DNA reads as TGTGCCAGCAGTGAGAGAAGGGTTGGAGAAAAACTGTTTTTT.

In this sample, this clone turned up a few times. The rearrangement links TRBV6-6 to TRBJ2-2, with 9 bases matching TRBD1. The germline CDR1 and CDR2 sequences are MNHNY and SVGAGI (reference sequence). J lost 9 bases, V lost 5 bases, and 16 bases had no gene match. The CDR3 spans 17 residues. The CDR3 DNA sequence: TGTGCCAGCAGTCGGGCCCCGTCAACAGGGGGCTTCAGGGAGCTGTTTTTT. Its translation is CASSRAPSTGGFRELFF.

The rearrangement uses TRBV14 and TRBJ1-1; D remains unclear. Germline CDR1 and CDR2: SGHDN and FVKESK. V dropped 1 base and J dropped 1 base, with 4 bases sitting between them. The CDR3 extends over 13 amino acids. CDR3 in amino acids: CASSQGWNTEAFF. In nucleotides, the CDR3 is TGTGCCAGCAGCCAAGGCTGGAACACTGAAGCTTTCTTT.

V is TRBV7-9 and J is TRBJ1-5; 7 positions match TRBD1. The CDR3 runs to 15 residues. The trim removed 3 bases at V and 5 bases at J, leaving 7 bases unmatched. CDR1 and CDR2 (germline): SEHNR, FQNEAQ (reference sequence). Here the CDR3 reads CASSFFGTVDQPQHF. The CDR3 coding sequence is TGTGCCAGCAGCTTTTTCGGGACAGTAGATCAGCCCCAGCATTTT.

Only one count was recorded for this clone. The chain links TRBV5-4 to TRBJ2-3; D possibly corresponds to TRBD2 (7 bases). The germline V and J ends were trimmed by 10 bases and 2 bases, with 14 bases remaining between them. The V gene's germline CDR1 is SGHNT and CDR2 YYREEE (reference sequence). The CDR3 totals 13 residues. CDR3 sequence reads: CAEGGGTTDTQYF. In nucleotides, the CDR3 is TGTGCCGAAGGGGGAGGGACCACAGATACGCAGTATTTT.

This clone was found once. The V gene is TRBV19, the J gene TRBJ1-1; 7 positions agree with TRBD1. V dropped 5 bases and J dropped 5; count of bases not matched to a gene: 5. CDR1 and CDR2 (germline): LNHDA, SQIVND (reference sequence). This CDR3 is 13 amino acids long. The CDR3 spells CASSGTVFTEAFF. The CDR3 DNA is TGTGCCAGTAGTGGGACAGTTTTTACTGAAGCTTTCTTT.

This chain links TRBV20-1 with TRBJ2-5, with D possibly TRBD1 on 5 matching bases. This CDR3 comprises 10 residues. Germline V gives CDR1 DFQATT, CDR2 SNEGSKA (reference sequence). V lost 6 bases and J 7 bases, leaving 9 bases between the germline ends. The chain's CDR3 is CSAPRGTQYF. The CDR3 DNA reads TGCAGTGCCCCTAGGGGGACCCAGTACTTC.

The chain has TRBV11-3 and TRBJ2-1; 7 bases map to TRBD2. This CDR3 is 17 amino acids long. V lost 5 bases to trimming and J lost 6 bases; unmatched junction nucleotides: 16. Germline loops: CDR1 SGHNT, CDR2 YENEEA. In nucleotides, the CDR3 is TGTGCCAGCAGCCTGTTACGGGGGGTAAGTGGGTTCAATGAGCAGTTCTTC. It specifies CASSLLRGVSGFNEQFF.

The J gene is TRBJ1-6, the V gene TRBV12-3 or TRBV12-4; D not certain. This CDR3 is built from 12 residues. V lost 8 bases, J lost 8 bases, and 10 bases lay in between. CDR3 loop: CASGSRYSPLHF. The CDR3, as DNA: TGTGCCAGCGGATCCCGTTATTCACCCCTCCACTTT.

The chain uses TRBV7-8 and TRBJ1-6; D possibly corresponds to TRBD1 (6 bases). This CDR3 contains 19 residues. Deletions cut 4 bases from V and 0 bases from J, with 19 bases between. CDR1 is SGHVS and CDR2 is FQNEAQ in the germline V gene. CDR3 in DNA: TGTGCCAGCAGCTCAATGGGGGGCTTTCAGAGCTCCTATAATTCACCCCTCCACTTT. The encoded protein is CASSSMGGFQSSYNSPLHF.

The J gene is TRBJ1-6, the V gene TRBV6-2 or TRBV6-3, with D tentatively TRBD1 (6 bases). Germline V gives CDR1 MNHEY, CDR2 SVGEGT. This CDR3 contains 19 residues. V was shortened by 2 bases and J by 7 bases, with 24 bases between the two germline ends. The CDR3 DNA reads TGTGCCAGCAGTTACCCGGCAGGGGCGAGGCTATCCAGCAATTCACCCCTCCACTTT. As protein: CASSYPAGARLSSNSPLHF.

The V call is TRBV2, the J call TRBJ2-3, with a tentative D call TRBD2 (6 bases). Germline V gene sequence: CDR1 SNHLY, CDR2 FYNNEI. The CDR3 is made up of 17 amino acids. V dropped 6 bases and J dropped 4 bases, with 23 bases sitting between them. The CDR3 spells CASRYPSVGPSADTQYF. CDR3 DNA: TGTGCCAGCAGATACCCTAGCGTCGGGCCTAGCGCAGATACGCAGTATTTT. Full variable domain (remainder filled in from reference TRBV2 and TRBJ2-3): EPEVTQTPSHQVTQMGQEVILRCVPISNHLYFYWYRQILGQKVEFLVSFYNNEISEKSEIFDDQFSVERPDGSNFTLKIRSTKLEDSAMYFCASRYPSVGPSADTQYFGPGTRLTVL.

The V call is TRBV12-5, the J call TRBJ2-7, with 9 bases matching TRBD1. This CDR3 region has 16 residues. Trimming at V came to 3 bases and at J to 1 base, leaving 7 bases not matched to a gene. CDR1 is LGHNT and CDR2 is FRNRAP in the germline V gene. CDR3 sequence reads: CASGFDPGTGSYEQYF. DNA of the CDR3: TGTGCTAGTGGTTTTGATCCTGGGACAGGGTCCTACGAGCAGTACTTC.